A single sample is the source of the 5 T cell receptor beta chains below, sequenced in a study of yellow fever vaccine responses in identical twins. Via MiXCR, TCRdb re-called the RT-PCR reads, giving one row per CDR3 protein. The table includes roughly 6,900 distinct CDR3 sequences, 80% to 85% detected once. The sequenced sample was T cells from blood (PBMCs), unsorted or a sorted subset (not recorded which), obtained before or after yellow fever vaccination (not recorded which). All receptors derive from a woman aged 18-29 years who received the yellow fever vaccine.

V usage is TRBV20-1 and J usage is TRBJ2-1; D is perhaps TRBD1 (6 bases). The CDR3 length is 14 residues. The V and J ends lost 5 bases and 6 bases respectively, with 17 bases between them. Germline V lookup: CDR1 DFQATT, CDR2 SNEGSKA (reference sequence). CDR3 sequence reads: CSAPTAGGPNEQFF. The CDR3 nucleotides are TGCAGTGCTCCTACCGCTGGGGGCCCCAATGAGCAGTTCTTC.

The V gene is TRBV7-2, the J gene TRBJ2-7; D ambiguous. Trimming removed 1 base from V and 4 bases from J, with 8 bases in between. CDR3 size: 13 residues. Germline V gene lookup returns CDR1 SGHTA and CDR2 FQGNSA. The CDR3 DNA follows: TGTGCCAGCAGCTTAGAAGAAGTTTACGAGCAGTACTTC. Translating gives CASSLEEVYEQYF.

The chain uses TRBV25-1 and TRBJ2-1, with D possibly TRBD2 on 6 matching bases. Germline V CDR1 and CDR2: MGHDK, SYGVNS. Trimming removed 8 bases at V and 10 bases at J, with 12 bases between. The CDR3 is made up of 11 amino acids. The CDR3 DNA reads TGTGCCAGCGGTTATCGGGGGGAGCAGTTCTTC. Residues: CASGYRGEQFF.

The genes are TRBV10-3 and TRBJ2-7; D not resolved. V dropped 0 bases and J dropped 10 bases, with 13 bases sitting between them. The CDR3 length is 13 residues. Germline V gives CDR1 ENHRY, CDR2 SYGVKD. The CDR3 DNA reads TGTGCCATCAGTGAGTCGGAAAGAACCGAACAGTACTTC. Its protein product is CAISESERTEQYF.

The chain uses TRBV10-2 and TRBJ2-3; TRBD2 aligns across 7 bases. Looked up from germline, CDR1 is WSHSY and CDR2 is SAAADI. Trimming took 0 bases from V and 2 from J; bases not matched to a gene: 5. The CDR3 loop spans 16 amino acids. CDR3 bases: TGCGCCAGCAGTGAGTCGTCTAGCGGAGTCACAGATACGCAGTATTTT. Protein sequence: CASSESSSGVTDTQYF.